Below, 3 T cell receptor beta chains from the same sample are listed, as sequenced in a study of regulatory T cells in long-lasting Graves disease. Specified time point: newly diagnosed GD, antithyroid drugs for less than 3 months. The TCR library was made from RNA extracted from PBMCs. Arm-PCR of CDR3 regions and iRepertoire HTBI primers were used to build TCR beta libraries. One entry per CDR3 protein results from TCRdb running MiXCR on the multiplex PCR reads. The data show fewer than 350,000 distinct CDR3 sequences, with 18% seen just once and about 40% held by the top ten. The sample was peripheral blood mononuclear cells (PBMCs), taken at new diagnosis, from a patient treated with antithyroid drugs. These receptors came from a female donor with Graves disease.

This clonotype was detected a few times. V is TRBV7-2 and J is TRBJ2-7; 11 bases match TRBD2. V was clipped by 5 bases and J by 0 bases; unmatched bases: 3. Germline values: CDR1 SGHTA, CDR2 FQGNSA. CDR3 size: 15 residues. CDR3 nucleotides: TGTGCCAGCAGCACGACTAGCGGGACCTCCTACGAGCAGTACTTC. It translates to CASSTTSGTSYEQYF.

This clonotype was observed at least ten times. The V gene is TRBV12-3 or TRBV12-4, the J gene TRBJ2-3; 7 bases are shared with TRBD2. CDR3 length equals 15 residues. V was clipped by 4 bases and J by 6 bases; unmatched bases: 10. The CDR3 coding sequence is TGTGCCAGCAGTTCGACTAGCACAAAAGGGGATACGCAGTATTTT. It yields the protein CASSSTSTKGDTQYF.

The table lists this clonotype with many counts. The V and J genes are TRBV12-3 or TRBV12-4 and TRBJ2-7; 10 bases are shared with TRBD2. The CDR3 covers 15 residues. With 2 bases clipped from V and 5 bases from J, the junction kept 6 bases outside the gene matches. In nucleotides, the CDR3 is TGTGCCAGCAGTTTACGACTAGCGGGTCGGGACGAGCAGTACTTC. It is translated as CASSLRLAGRDEQYF.